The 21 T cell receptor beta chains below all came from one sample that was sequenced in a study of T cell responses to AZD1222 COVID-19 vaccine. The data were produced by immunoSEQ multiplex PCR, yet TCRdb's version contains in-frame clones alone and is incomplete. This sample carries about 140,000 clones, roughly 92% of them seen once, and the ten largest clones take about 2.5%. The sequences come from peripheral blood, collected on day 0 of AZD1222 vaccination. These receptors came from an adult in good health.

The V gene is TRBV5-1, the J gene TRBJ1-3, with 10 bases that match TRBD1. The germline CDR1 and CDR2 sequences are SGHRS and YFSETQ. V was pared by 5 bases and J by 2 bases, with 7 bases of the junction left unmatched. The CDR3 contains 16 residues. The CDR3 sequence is CASRPGQGTTGNTIYF. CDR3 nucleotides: TGCGCCAGCAGACCGGGACAGGGGACAACTGGAAACACCATATATTTT.

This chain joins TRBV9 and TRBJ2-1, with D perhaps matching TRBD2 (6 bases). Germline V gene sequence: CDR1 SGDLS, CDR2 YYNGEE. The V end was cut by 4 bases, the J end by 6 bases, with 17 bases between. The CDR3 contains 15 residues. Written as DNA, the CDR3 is TGTGCCAGCAGCCTCACCGGGAGCAGTCTCAATGAGCAGTTCTTC. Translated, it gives CASSLTGSSLNEQFF. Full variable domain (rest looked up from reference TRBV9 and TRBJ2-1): DSGVTQTPKHLITATGQRVTLRCSPRSGDLSVYWYQQSLDQGLQFLIQYYNGEERAKGNILERFSAQQFPDLHSELNLSSLELGDSALYFCASSLTGSSLNEQFFGPGTRLTVL.

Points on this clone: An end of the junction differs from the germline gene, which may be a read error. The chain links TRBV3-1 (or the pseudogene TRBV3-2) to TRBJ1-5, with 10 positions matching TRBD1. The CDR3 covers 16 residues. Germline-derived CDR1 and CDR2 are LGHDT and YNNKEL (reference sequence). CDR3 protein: CASSQGSTGGNQPQHF. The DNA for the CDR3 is TGTGCCAGCAGCCAAGGGTCGACAGGGGGCAACCAGCCCCAGCATTTT.

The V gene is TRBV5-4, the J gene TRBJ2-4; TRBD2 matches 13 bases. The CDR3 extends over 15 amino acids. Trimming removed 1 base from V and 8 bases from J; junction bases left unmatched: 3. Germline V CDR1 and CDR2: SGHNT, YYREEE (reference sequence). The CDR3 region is CASSLTGTSGDIQYF. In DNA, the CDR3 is TGTGCCAGCAGCTTGACAGGGACTAGCGGGGACATTCAGTACTTC. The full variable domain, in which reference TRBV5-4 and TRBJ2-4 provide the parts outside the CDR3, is ETGVTQSPTHLIKTRGQQVTLRCSSQSGHNTVSWYQQALGQGPQFIFQYYREEENGRGNFPPRFSGLQFPNYSSELNVNALELDDSALYLCASSLTGTSGDIQYFGAGTRLSVL.

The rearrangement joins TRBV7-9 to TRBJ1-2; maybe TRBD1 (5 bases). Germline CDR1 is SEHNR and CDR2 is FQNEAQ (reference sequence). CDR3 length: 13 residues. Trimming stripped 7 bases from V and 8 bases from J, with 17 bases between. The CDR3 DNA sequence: TGTGCCAGCATCCAATCCGGGACGGCAGGCTACACCTTC. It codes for CASIQSGTAGYTF.

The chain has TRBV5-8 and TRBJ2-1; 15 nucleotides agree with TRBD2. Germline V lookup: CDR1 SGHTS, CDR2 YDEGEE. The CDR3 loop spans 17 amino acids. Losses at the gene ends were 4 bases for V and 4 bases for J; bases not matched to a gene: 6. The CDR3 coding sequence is TGTGCCAGCAGCCTAGGACTAGCGGGAGGGCCATACAATGAGCAGTTCTTC. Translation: CASSLGLAGGPYNEQFF. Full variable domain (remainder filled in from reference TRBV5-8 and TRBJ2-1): EAGVTQSPTHLIKTRGQQATLRCSPISGHTSVYWYQQALGLGLQFLLWYDEGEERNRGNFPPRFSGRQFPNYSSELNVNALELEDSALYLCASSLGLAGGPYNEQFFGPGTRLTVL.

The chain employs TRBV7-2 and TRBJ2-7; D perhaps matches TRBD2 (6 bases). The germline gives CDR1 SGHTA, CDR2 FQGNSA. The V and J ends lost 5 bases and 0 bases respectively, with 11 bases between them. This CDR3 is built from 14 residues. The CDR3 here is CASSVRRVSYEQYF. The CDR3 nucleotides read TGTGCCAGCAGCGTACGGAGGGTCTCCTACGAGCAGTACTTC. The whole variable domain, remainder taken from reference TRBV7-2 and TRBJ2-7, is GAGVSQSPSNKVTEKGKDVELRCDPISGHTALYWYRQSLGQGLEFLIYFQGNSAPDKSGLPSDRFSAERTGGSVSTLTIQRTQQEDSAVYLCASSVRRVSYEQYFGPGTRLTVT.

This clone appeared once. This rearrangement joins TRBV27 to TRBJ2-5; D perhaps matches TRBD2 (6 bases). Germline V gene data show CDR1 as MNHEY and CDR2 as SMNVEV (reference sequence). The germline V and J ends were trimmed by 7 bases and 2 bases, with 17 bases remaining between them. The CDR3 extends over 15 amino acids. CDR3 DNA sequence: TGTGCCAGCAACAGCCTGGGACTGAAACAAGAGACCCAGTACTTC. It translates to CASNSLGLKQETQYF.

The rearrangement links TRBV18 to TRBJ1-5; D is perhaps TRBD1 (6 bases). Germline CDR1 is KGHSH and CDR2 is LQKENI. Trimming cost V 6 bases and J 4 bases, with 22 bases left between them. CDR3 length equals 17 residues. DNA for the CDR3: TGTGCCAGCTCGCGAAATCGGGAACAGGGCGCTAATCAGCCCCAGCATTTT. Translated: CASSRNREQGANQPQHF.

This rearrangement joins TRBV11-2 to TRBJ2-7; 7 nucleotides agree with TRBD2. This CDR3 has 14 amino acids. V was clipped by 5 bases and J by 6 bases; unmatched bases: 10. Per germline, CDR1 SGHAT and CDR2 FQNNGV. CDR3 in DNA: TGTGCCAGCAGCCGGGGGTTGGGAGGGGCCGAGCAGTACTTC. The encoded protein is CASSRGLGGAEQYF.

The chain's CDR3 is CASSSRMGNYGYTF. As DNA, the CDR3 is TGCGCCAGCAGCTCCCGGATGGGGAACTATGGCTACACCTTC. The chain has TRBV4-3 and TRBJ1-2; D gene uncertain. The V and J ends lost 5 bases and 2 bases respectively, with 12 bases between them. The CDR3 length is 14 residues. Looked up from germline, CDR1 is LGHNA and CDR2 is YSLEER.

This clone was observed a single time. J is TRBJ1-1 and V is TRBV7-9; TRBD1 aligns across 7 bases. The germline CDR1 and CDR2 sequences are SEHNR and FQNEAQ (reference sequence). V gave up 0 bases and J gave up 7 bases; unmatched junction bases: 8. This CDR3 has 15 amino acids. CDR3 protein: CASSLATGAADEAFF. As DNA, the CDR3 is TGTGCCAGCAGCTTAGCAACAGGGGCGGCGGATGAAGCTTTCTTT. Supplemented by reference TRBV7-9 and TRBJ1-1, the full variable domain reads DTGVSQNPRHKITKRGQNVTFRCDPISEHNRLYWYRQTLGQGPEFLTYFQNEAQLEKSRLLSDRFSAERPKGSFSTLEIQRTEQGDSAMYLCASSLATGAADEAFFGQGTRLTVV.

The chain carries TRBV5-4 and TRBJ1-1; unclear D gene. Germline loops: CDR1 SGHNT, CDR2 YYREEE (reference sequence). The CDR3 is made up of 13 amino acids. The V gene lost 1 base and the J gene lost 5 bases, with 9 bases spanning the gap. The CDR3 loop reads CASSLSRRTEAFF. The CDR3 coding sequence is TGTGCCAGCAGCTTGTCCAGGAGGACTGAAGCTTTCTTT.

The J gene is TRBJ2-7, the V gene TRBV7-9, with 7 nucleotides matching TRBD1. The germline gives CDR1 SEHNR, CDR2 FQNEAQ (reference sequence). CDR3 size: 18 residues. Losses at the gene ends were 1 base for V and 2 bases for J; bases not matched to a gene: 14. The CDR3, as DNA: TGTGCCAGCAGCTTAGGCGCTTTCAGGGACAGCGTCGCCTACGAGCAGTACTTC. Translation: CASSLGAFRDSVAYEQYF.

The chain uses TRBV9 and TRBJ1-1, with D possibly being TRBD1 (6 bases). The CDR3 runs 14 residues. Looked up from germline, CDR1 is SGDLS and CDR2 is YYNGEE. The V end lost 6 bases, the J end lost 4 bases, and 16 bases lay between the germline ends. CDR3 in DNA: TGTGCCAGCAACCCCGGACAGTCGGGCACTGAAGCTTTCTTT. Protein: CASNPGQSGTEAFF.

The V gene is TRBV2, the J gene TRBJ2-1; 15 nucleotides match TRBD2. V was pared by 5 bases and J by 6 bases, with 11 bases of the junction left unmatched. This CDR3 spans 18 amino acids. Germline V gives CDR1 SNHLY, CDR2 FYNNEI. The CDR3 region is CASSTGTSGRIRGNEQFF. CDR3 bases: TGTGCCAGCAGTACCGGGACTAGCGGGAGGATCCGGGGCAATGAGCAGTTCTTC. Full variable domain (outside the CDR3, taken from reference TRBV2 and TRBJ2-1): EPEVTQTPSHQVTQMGQEVILRCVPISNHLYFYWYRQILGQKVEFLVSFYNNEISEKSEIFDDQFSVERPDGSNFTLKIRSTKLEDSAMYFCASSTGTSGRIRGNEQFFGPGTRLTVL.

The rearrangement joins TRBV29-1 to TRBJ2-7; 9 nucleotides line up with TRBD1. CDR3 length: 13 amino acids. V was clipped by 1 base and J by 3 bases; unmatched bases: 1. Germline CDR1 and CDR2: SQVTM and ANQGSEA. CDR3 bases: TGCAGCGTTGAAGTGACAGGGGGCTACGAGCAGTACTTC. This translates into CSVEVTGGYEQYF.

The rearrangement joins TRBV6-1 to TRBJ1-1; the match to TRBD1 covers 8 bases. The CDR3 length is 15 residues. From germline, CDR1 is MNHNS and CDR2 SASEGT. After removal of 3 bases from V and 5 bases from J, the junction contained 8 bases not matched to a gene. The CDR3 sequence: CASSDPGGSRTEAFF. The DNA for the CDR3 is TGTGCCAGCAGTGATCCAGGGGGCAGTCGAACTGAAGCTTTCTTT.

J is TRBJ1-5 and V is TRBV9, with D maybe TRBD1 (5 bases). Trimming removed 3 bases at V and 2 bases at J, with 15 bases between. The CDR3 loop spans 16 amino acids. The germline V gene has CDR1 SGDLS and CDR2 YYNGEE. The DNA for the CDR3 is TGTGCCAGCAGCGGGGGGTTGGGCGGTGGCAATCAGCCCCAGCATTTT. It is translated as CASSGGLGGGNQPQHF.

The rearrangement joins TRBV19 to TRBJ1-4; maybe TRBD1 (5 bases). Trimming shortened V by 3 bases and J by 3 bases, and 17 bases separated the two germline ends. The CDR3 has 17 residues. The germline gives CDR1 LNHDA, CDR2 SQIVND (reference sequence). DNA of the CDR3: TGTGCCAGTAGTATGATCTCTTCGAGGGGTCCTAATGAAAAACTGTTTTTT. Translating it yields CASSMISSRGPNEKLFF.

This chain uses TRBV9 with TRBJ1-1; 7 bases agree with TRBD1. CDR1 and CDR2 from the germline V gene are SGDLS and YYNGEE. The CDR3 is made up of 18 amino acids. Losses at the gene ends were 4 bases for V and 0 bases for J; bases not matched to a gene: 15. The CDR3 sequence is CASSYKGAGPGMNTEAFF. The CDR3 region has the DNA TGTGCCAGCAGCTACAAGGGGGCAGGGCCTGGTATGAACACTGAAGCTTTCTTT.